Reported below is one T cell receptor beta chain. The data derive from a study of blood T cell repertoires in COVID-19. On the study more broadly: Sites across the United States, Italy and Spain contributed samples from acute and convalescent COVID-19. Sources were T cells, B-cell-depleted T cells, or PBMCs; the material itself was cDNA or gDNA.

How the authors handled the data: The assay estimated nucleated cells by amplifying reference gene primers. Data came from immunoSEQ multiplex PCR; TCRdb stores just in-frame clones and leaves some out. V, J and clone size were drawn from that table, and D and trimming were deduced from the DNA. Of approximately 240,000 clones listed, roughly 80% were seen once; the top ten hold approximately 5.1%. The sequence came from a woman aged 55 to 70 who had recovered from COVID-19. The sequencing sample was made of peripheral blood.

Here the CDR3 reads CASSPGQAEGVEKLFF. In DNA form, the CDR3 reads TGTGCCAGCAGCCCCGGACAGGCCGAAGGGGTAGAAAAACTGTTTTTT. J is TRBJ1-4 and V is TRBV11-2; 7 bases align to TRBD1. Trimming removed 5 bases from V and 8 bases from J; junction bases left unmatched: 14. Germline V gene sequence: CDR1 SGHAT, CDR2 FQNNGV. The CDR3 has 16 amino acids.